The rows below give T cell receptor beta chains drawn from one sample of a study of cytomegalovirus exposure and HLA in healthy donors. Sequenced by immunoSEQ multiplex PCR; TCRdb stores in-frame clones only, minus some. This repertoire includes roughly 40,000 clones. The sample was PBMCs. All receptors derive from a male donor in good health and CMV-seronegative. Each CDR3 is given with its conserved first and last residue. A D gene is named only where the DNA matches it firmly.

J: TRBJ2-5; V: TRBV7-3; D: NA; CDR3: CASSLSRVEEQYF; DNA: TGTGCCAGCAGCTTGAGCAGGGTGGAAGAGCAGTACTTC
J: TRBJ1-2; V: TRBV4-1; D: TRBD1; CDR3: CASSHSVRDREVRGYTF; DNA: TGCGCCAGCAGCCACTCTGTCCGGGACAGGGAGGTGCGTGGCTACACCTTC
J: TRBJ1-2; V: TRBV6-5; D: NA; CDR3: CASSRGGARGYTF; DNA: TGTGCCAGCAGCCGGGGGGGGGCGAGAGGCTACACCTTC
J: TRBJ2-5; V: TRBV13; D: NA; CDR3: CASSFRQYQETQYF; DNA: TGTGCCAGCAGCTTTAGACAGTACCAAGAGACCCAGTACTTC
J: TRBJ1-3; V: TRBV7-9; D: TRBD1; CDR3: CASSFLGQADGNTIYF; DNA: TGTGCCAGCAGCTTCCTGGGACAGGCCGACGGAAACACCATATATTTT
J: TRBJ1-6; V: TRBV19; D: TRBD1; CDR3: CASSIDAGTGSNSPLHF; DNA: TGTGCCAGTAGTATAGACGCAGGGACAGGGAGTAATTCACCCCTCCACTTT
J: TRBJ2-5; V: TRBV19; D: NA; CDR3: CASSIGLFQETQYF; DNA: TGTGCCAGTAGTATCGGACTTTTCCAAGAGACCCAGTACTTC
J: TRBJ2-3; V: TRBV6-5; D: NA; CDR3: CASSDPGLTDTQYF; DNA: TGTGCCAGCAGTGATCCGGGACTGACAGATACGCAGTATTTT
J: TRBJ2-2; V: TRBV5-1; D: TRBD1; CDR3: CASSLGQGDTGELFF; DNA: TGCGCCAGCAGCTTGGGCCAGGGGGACACCGGGGAGCTGTTTTTT
J: TRBJ2-7; V: TRBV5-6; D: TRBD1; CDR3: CASSLGGQRPSYEQYF; DNA: TGTGCCAGCAGCTTGGGGGGACAGAGACCCTCCTACGAGCAGTACTTC
J: TRBJ2-7; V: TRBV5-4; D: TRBD2; CDR3: CASSPETSGPTYEQYF; DNA: TGTGCCAGCAGCCCGGAGACTAGCGGACCAACCTACGAGCAGTACTTC
J: TRBJ2-7; V: TRBV27; D: NA; CDR3: CASSSTGSAYEQYF; DNA: TGTGCCAGCAGCAGTACAGGGTCCGCCTACGAGCAGTACTTC
J: TRBJ2-7; V: TRBV27; D: TRBD2; CDR3: CASRLAGLGEQYF; DNA: TGTGCCAGCAGACTAGCGGGGTTGGGCGAGCAGTACTTC
J: TRBJ2-2; V: TRBV6-6; D: NA; CDR3: CASSRGNTGELFF; DNA: TGTGCCAGCAGTAGGGGCAACACCGGGGAGCTGTTTTTT
J: TRBJ1-3; V: TRBV5-8; D: NA; CDR3: CASSLSGGISGNTIYF; DNA: TGTGCCAGCAGCTTGAGTGGGGGCATCTCTGGAAACACCATATATTTT
J: TRBJ2-5; V: TRBV27; D: NA; CDR3: CASSWGSGRETQYF; DNA: TGTGCCAGCAGTTGGGGCAGTGGTAGGGAGACCCAGTACTTC
J: TRBJ2-1; V: TRBV5-6; D: TRBD2; CDR3: CASSLKLAGSEQFF; DNA: TGTGCCAGCAGCTTGAAGCTAGCGGGTTCTGAGCAGTTCTTC
J: TRBJ2-3; V: TRBV11-2; D: TRBD1; CDR3: CASSAGQGGGTQYF; DNA: TGTGCCAGCAGCGCGGGACAGGGGGGCGGTACGCAGTATTTT
J: TRBJ2-2; V: TRBV19; D: NA; CDR3: CASKSYRESPGELFF; DNA: TGTGCCAGTAAATCCTACAGGGAGAGCCCCGGGGAGCTGTTTTTT
J: TRBJ1-2; V: TRBV19; D: TRBD1; CDR3: CASTVSTGSNYGYTF; DNA: TGTGCCAGTACCGTTTCGACAGGGTCCAACTATGGCTACACCTTC
J: TRBJ2-7; V: TRBV5-1; D: TRBD1; CDR3: CASSLTGVYEQYF; DNA: TGCGCCAGCAGCTTGACAGGGGTATACGAGCAGTACTTC
J: TRBJ1-5; V: TRBV27; D: NA; CDR3: CASSLGAEGQPQHF; DNA: TGTGCCAGCAGTTTAGGGGCCGAAGGTCAGCCCCAGCATTTT
J: TRBJ1-3; V: TRBV5-1; D: NA; CDR3: CASSLGGPSSGNTIYF; DNA: TGCGCCAGCAGCTTGGGGGGCCCGAGCTCTGGAAACACCATATATTTT
J: TRBJ2-1; V: TRBV5-1; D: NA; CDR3: CASSFGYSNRNNEQFF; DNA: TGCGCCAGCAGCTTCGGTTATTCGAACAGAAACAATGAGCAGTTCTTC
J: TRBJ1-2; V: TRBV12-5; D: NA; CDR3: CASALTDYGYTF; DNA: TGTGCTAGTGCCCTCACAGACTATGGCTACACCTTC
J: TRBJ1-4; V: TRBV5-1; D: NA; CDR3: CASSLAQANEKLFF; DNA: TGCGCCAGCAGCTTGGCACAGGCTAATGAAAAACTGTTTTTT
J: TRBJ2-4; V: TRBV9; D: TRBD1; CDR3: CASSQGGQGNIQYF; DNA: TGTGCCAGCAGCCAGGGAGGACAGGGAAACATTCAGTACTTC
J: TRBJ2-5; V: TRBV6-5; D: NA; CDR3: CASSYGRTAGEETQYF; DNA: TGTGCCAGCAGTTACGGGCGGACAGCCGGGGAAGAGACCCAGTACTTC
J: TRBJ2-1; V: TRBV27; D: NA; CDR3: CASSFLGTSPNEQFF; DNA: TGTGCCAGCAGTTTCCTCGGGACATCTCCGAACGAGCAGTTCTTC
J: TRBJ1-1; V: TRBV5-1; D: NA; CDR3: CASSLGQIMNTEAFF; DNA: TGCGCCAGCAGCTTGGGACAGATTATGAACACTGAAGCTTTCTTT
J: TRBJ2-1; V: TRBV19; D: TRBD2; CDR3: CASSINSPLAGGYNEQFF; DNA: TGTGCCAGTAGTATTAACAGCCCCCTAGCGGGGGGCTACAATGAGCAGTTCTTC
J: TRBJ1-1; V: TRBV30; D: NA; CDR3: CAWSVVHARGTEAFF; DNA: TGTGCCTGGAGTGTAGTGCACGCCCGGGGCACTGAAGCTTTCTTT
J: TRBJ1-4; V: TRBV18; D: TRBD1; CDR3: CASSRDRGPNEKLFF; DNA: TGTGCCAGCTCACGGGACAGGGGACCTAATGAAAAACTGTTTTTT
J: TRBJ1-5; V: TRBV28; D: NA; CDR3: CASREAVFQPQHF; DNA: TGTGCCAGCAGGGAGGCGGTTTTTCAGCCCCAGCATTTT
J: TRBJ1-1; V: TRBV19; D: NA; CDR3: CASRKTGSTEAFF; DNA: TGTGCCAGTAGGAAAACAGGGAGCACTGAAGCTTTCTTT
J: TRBJ1-4; V: TRBV28; D: NA; CDR3: CASSFPGHSNEKLFF; DNA: TGTGCCAGCAGTTTTCCGGGACATAGTAATGAAAAACTGTTTTTT
J: TRBJ1-2; V: TRBV18; D: NA; CDR3: CASSPKLGTHLNYGYTF; DNA: TGTGCCAGCTCACCAAAATTAGGGACACACCTAAACTATGGCTACACCTTC
J: TRBJ2-6; V: TRBV18; D: TRBD2; CDR3: CASSPQGGGVSGANVLTF; DNA: TGTGCCAGCTCACCACAGGGCGGGGGTGTCTCTGGGGCCAACGTCCTGACTTTC
J: TRBJ2-5; V: TRBV2; D: TRBD2; CDR3: CASSAGGGSETQYF; DNA: TGTGCCAGCAGTGCTGGGGGGGGGTCAGAGACCCAGTACTTC
J: TRBJ1-1; V: TRBV7-8; D: NA; CDR3: CASSPRGRPMNTEAFF; DNA: TGTGCCAGCAGCCCCCGTGGCCGTCCCATGAACACTGAAGCTTTCTTT
J: TRBJ2-1; V: TRBV10-3; D: TRBD2; CDR3: CAISGLAQFNEQFF; DNA: TGTGCCATCAGCGGACTAGCTCAATTCAATGAGCAGTTCTTC
J: TRBJ2-3; V: TRBV19; D: TRBD2; CDR3: CASNGEGLAGLTDTQYF; DNA: TGTGCCAGTAACGGGGAGGGACTAGCGGGGCTCACAGATACGCAGTATTTT
J: TRBJ1-1; V: TRBV7-9; D: NA; CDR3: CASSWAGSAEAFF; DNA: TGTGCCAGCAGCTGGGCAGGTAGCGCTGAAGCTTTCTTT
J: TRBJ1-1; V: TRBV6-5; D: NA; CDR3: CASSWGHTMNTEAFF; DNA: TGTGCCAGCAGTTGGGGACACACCATGAACACTGAAGCTTTCTTT
J: TRBJ2-1; V: TRBV7-9; D: TRBD2; CDR3: CASSSGTSGGVEQFF; DNA: TGTGCCAGCAGTTCCGGGACTAGCGGGGGGGTTGAGCAGTTCTTC
J: TRBJ1-5; V: TRBV2; D: NA; CDR3: CASLQRQGNQPQHF; DNA: TGTGCCAGCCTACAAAGACAGGGCAATCAGCCCCAGCATTTT
J: TRBJ1-2; V: TRBV6-5; D: TRBD1; CDR3: CASSYSRDSYGYTF; DNA: TGTGCCAGCAGTTACTCCCGGGACAGCTATGGCTACACCTTC
J: TRBJ1-5; V: TRBV4-1; D: NA; CDR3: CASSSHGVGIGNQPQHF; DNA: TGCGCCAGCAGCTCCCACGGGGTCGGGATTGGCAATCAGCCCCAGCATTTT
J: TRBJ1-6; V: TRBV20-1; D: TRBD1; CDR3: CSAQGGEGLHF; DNA: TGCAGTGCCCAGGGGGGAGAGGGCCTGCACTTT
J: TRBJ1-5; V: TRBV18; D: TRBD1; CDR3: CASSPSTGNQPQHF; DNA: TGTGCCAGCTCACCCTCGACAGGGAATCAGCCCCAGCATTTT
J: TRBJ2-7; V: TRBV5-8; D: TRBD1; CDR3: CASSPGTGADHEQYF; DNA: TGTGCCAGCAGCCCAGGGACAGGGGCAGACCACGAGCAGTACTTC
J: TRBJ1-4; V: TRBV2; D: NA; CDR3: CASSPLLNEKLFF; DNA: TGTGCCAGCAGCCCTTTATTAAATGAAAAACTGTTTTTT
J: TRBJ1-1; V: TRBV9; D: NA; CDR3: CASSVGRGPEAFF; DNA: TGTGCCAGCAGCGTAGGTAGGGGCCCTGAAGCTTTCTTT
J: TRBJ1-4; V: TRBV30; D: NA; CDR3: CAWDGQTVATNEKLFF; DNA: TGTGCCTGGGATGGACAGACAGTCGCAACTAATGAAAAACTGTTTTTT
J: TRBJ2-7; V: TRBV15; D: NA; CDR3: CATSRDQSGHSSYEQYF; DNA: TGTGCCACTAGCAGAGACCAGTCGGGACACTCTTCCTACGAGCAGTACTTC